One sample yielded the 7 T cell receptor beta chains listed below, sequenced in a study of radiation and T cells in renal cell carcinoma (dated by TCRdb to the early 2020s). The time point label here, explained by the study, means: blood 2 weeks post-SBRT. Sample treatment or condition, as interpreted from the label and publication: 15 Gy SBRT to primary tumor, nephrectomy 4 weeks later. The library was made by the immunoSEQ multiplex PCR assay. TCRdb took over this immuneACCESS table, retaining in-frame rearrangements with V and J assigned. Such tables are incomplete; in checked studies, under half of the missing clones stem from an unresolved V gene, and the remainder is unexplained. The sample yields roughly 130,000 clones; approximately 78% were counted once. Around 1.8% of the sample comes from the top ten. The sample was blood, taken from a patient whose treatment included radiotherapy and nephrectomy. Receptors originate from a woman aged 55-69 years with renal cell carcinoma.

CDR3 coding DNA: TGTGCCTGGAGTGACAGGGCCAGCTCCTATAATTCACCCCTCCACTTT. Its translation is CAWSDRASSYNSPLHF. The V and J genes are TRBV30 and TRBJ1-6; maybe TRBD1 (6 bases). With 1 base removed from V and 0 bases from J, the gap between germline ends came to 10 bases. Germline CDR1 and CDR2: GTSNPN and SVGIG (reference sequence). This CDR3 comprises 16 residues.

This rearrangement joins TRBV6-6 to TRBJ2-3; TRBD1 matches at 8 bases. This CDR3 region has 15 residues. Germline values: CDR1 MNHNY, CDR2 SVGAGI (reference sequence). After removal of 7 bases from V and 3 bases from J, the junction contained 9 bases not matched to a gene. CDR3 sequence: CASTKGTGGTDTQYF. CDR3 DNA sequence: TGTGCCAGCACCAAGGGCACAGGGGGGACAGATACGCAGTATTTT.

The rearrangement links TRBV19 to TRBJ2-3; D possibly corresponds to TRBD1 (5 bases). Germline CDR1 reads LNHDA; CDR2 reads SQIVND (reference sequence). This CDR3 contains 16 residues. Trimming pared 5 bases from V and 0 bases from J, leaving 15 bases between. The CDR3 protein is CASSGAMATSTDTQYF. In DNA, the CDR3 is TGTGCCAGTAGTGGGGCAATGGCAACTAGCACAGATACGCAGTATTTT.

This sequence joins TRBV5-1 and TRBJ2-7, with TRBD1 matching over 12 bases. The CDR3 is made up of 17 amino acids. Germline assignment: CDR1 SGHRS and CDR2 YFSETQ. Unmatched junction bases numbered 7, after V lost 0 bases and J lost 3 bases. The CDR3 here is CASSLGDRGQGFYEQYF. The CDR3 nucleotides are TGCGCCAGCAGCTTGGGGGACAGGGGGCAAGGGTTCTACGAGCAGTACTTC.

The chain is built from TRBV18 and TRBJ1-1; no reliable D call. Germline V CDR1 and CDR2: KGHSH, LQKENI. V was shortened by 2 bases and J by 5 bases, with 3 bases between the two germline ends. This CDR3 has 11 amino acids. Here the CDR3 DNA reads TGTGCCAGCTCACCAGATACTGAAGCTTTCTTT. It translates to CASSPDTEAFF.

The chain uses TRBV5-5 and TRBJ1-6; D remains ambiguous. CDR1 is SGHKS, CDR2 YYEKEE, per germline (reference sequence). The CDR3 loop spans 19 amino acids. V was clipped by 6 bases and J by 4 bases, with 26 bases between them. The CDR3 nucleotides read TGTGCCAGCAACCCCGGACGTGGGGATAATGAATTGTATAATTCACCCCTCCACTTT. Protein sequence: CASNPGRGDNELYNSPLHF.

The chain uses TRBV7-2 and TRBJ1-2; D ambiguous. V lost 5 bases, J lost 8 bases, and 21 bases lay in between. Per the germline V gene, CDR1 is SGHTA and CDR2 is FQGNSA. The CDR3 covers 15 residues. Here the CDR3 DNA reads TGTGCCAGCAGCCCACGACCCTTGCCGGTGGCGGGCTACACCTTC. Amino acids: CASSPRPLPVAGYTF.